The rows below give T cell receptor beta chains drawn from one sample of a study of identical twins. TCRdb independently ran MiXCR on the 5' RACE reads; one entry per CDR3 protein. The repertoire holds hundreds of thousands of distinct CDR3 sequences, with around a sixth as singletons. This sample was shared with a second study, whose subject was T cells expressing NK-cell markers.

Sequencing was performed on PBMCs. These receptors all come from a woman between 18 and 30 years old in good health. Each CDR3 is given with its conserved first and last residue. The D gene is left open where the match is weak. Clone size is stated in some rows and not others, as once, few, many or a class when expanded.

abundance,d_gene,j_gene,v_gene,CDR3nt,CDR3aa
-,TRBD2,TRBJ2-3,TRBV7-8,TGTGCCAGCGAGCTCCACCGGGGGGGCGGAGATACGCAGTATTTT,CASELHRGGGDTQYF
few,-,TRBJ1-2,TRBV25-1,TGTGCCAGCAGGGGGGACGGCCTAGCTAACTATGGCTACACCTTC,CASRGDGLANYGYTF
-,-,TRBJ2-5,TRBV7-8,TGTGCCAGCAGCCGTGGACGAGCGGAGACCCAGTACTTC,CASSRGRAETQYF
-,TRBD2,TRBJ2-1,TRBV7-9,TGTGCCAGCAGCTTAGGGACTAGCGGGGCCGGGGACAATGAGCAGTTCTTC,CASSLGTSGAGDNEQFF
few,-,TRBJ2-7,TRBV7-2,TGTGCCAGCAGCTTAGTGTCCCAGCAGAACTACGAGCAGTACTTC,CASSLVSQQNYEQYF
few,-,TRBJ2-2,TRBV11-2,TGTGCCAGCAGCCCGACGGTGGCACAGACCGGGGAGCTGTTTTTT,CASSPTVAQTGELFF
few,-,TRBJ2-5,TRBV27,TGTGCCAGCAGTTTATCGATAGGGCAGGGGGAGACCCAGTACTTC,CASSLSIGQGETQYF
few,-,TRBJ1-5,TRBV12-3/TRBV12-4,TGTGCCAGCAGTTTAGCCGACAAGCCCCAGCATTTT,CASSLADKPQHF
-,TRBD2,TRBJ2-1,TRBV9,TGTGCCAGCAGCTTCTACCTGACTAGCGGGAGCTACAATGAGCAGTTCTTC,CASSFYLTSGSYNEQFF
-,-,TRBJ2-5,TRBV20-1,TGCAGTGCTAGTTTAGAGTTCAGACAAGAGACCCAGTACTTC,CSASLEFRQETQYF
few,-,TRBJ1-1,TRBV6-5,TGTGCCAGCAGTACAGCCGGGCGTGAAGCTTTCTTT,CASSTAGREAFF
few,TRBD2,TRBJ2-1,TRBV29-1,TGCAGCGTTGAAGGTAGCGGGGGGGTCGGTGAGCAGTTCTTC,CSVEGSGGVGEQFF
few,TRBD2,TRBJ2-1,TRBV3-1,TGTGCCAGCAGCCAAGTGCCGGGACTAGCGGGAGTGAATGAGCAGTTCTTC,CASSQVPGLAGVNEQFF
-,TRBD2,TRBJ2-3,TRBV9,TGTGCCAGCAGCGTTACTACTAGCGGGGGGCGGACAGATACGCAGTATTTT,CASSVTTSGGRTDTQYF
-,-,TRBJ2-2,TRBV7-9,TGTGCCAGCAGCTCTCCTGGCGAGAACACCGGGGAGCTGTTTTTT,CASSSPGENTGELFF
-,-,TRBJ2-3,TRBV9,TGTGCCAGCAGCGTAGCTTGGACGCGGACAGATACGCAGTATTTT,CASSVAWTRTDTQYF
-,-,TRBJ2-3,TRBV9,TGTGCCAGCGCGGAGACCGGGACCTACACAGATACGCAGTATTTT,CASAETGTYTDTQYF
-,-,TRBJ2-1,TRBV20-1,TGCAGTGCTGTCGGCGCGGGACTGTACAATGAGCAGTTCTTC,CSAVGAGLYNEQFF
-,-,TRBJ1-5,TRBV7-2,TGTGCCAGCAGCCCAGCGGGCTATTCAGATACGCAGCATTTT,CASSPAGYSDTQHF
-,-,TRBJ1-3,TRBV5-8,TGTGCCAGCAGCTTCGTTAGAAACACCATATATTTT,CASSFVRNTIYF
-,TRBD2,TRBJ2-3,TRBV12-3/TRBV12-4,TGTGCCAGCACTCTAGCGGGGGGTCCCACAGATACGCAGTATTTT,CASTLAGGPTDTQYF
few,-,TRBJ2-2,TRBV12-3/TRBV12-4,TGTGCCAGCAGCCCTGCCCAGGCCGGGGAGCTGTTTTTT,CASSPAQAGELFF
few,TRBD2,TRBJ2-2,TRBV10-3,TGTGCCTCCGTGGCTAGCGGGAGGACCGGGGAGCTGTTTTTT,CASVASGRTGELFF
-,-,TRBJ1-1,TRBV12-3/TRBV12-4,TGTGCCAGCACCCTGGAGGGGTACGGCACTGAAGCTTTCTTT,CASTLEGYGTEAFF
many,TRBD2,TRBJ2-1,TRBV12-3/TRBV12-4,TGTGCCAGCAGTCCCGGGGGGTCAGGTGAGCAGTTCTTC,CASSPGGSGEQFF
once,-,TRBJ2-3,TRBV5-1,TGCGCCAGCAGCTTGGCCTCTAGAGGGGCCACAGATACGCAGTATTTT,CASSLASRGATDTQYF
-,-,TRBJ2-7,TRBV12-3/TRBV12-4,TGTGCCAGCTCTGCGCTAAGCTCCTACGAGCAGTACTTC,CASSALSSYEQYF
many,TRBD2,TRBJ2-1,TRBV5-5,TGTGCCAGCAGTCCCGGGACTAGCGGAAACAATGAGCAGTTCTTC,CASSPGTSGNNEQFF
-,TRBD2,TRBJ2-1,TRBV6-4,TGTGCCAGCAGTGACGGGATTTTCGGGACTAGCGTCGATGAGCAGTTCTTC,CASSDGIFGTSVDEQFF
-,-,TRBJ2-3,TRBV6-2/TRBV6-3,TGTGCCAGCAGTTGGTCGGGGACGACAGATACGCAGTATTTT,CASSWSGTTDTQYF
many,TRBD2,TRBJ2-1,TRBV5-5,TGTGCCAGCAGCTTGGTGGGGAGGGCTAATGAGCAGTTCTTC,CASSLVGRANEQFF
many,TRBD1,TRBJ2-1,TRBV29-1,TGCAGCGTCCGGACAGGGGCATCCTACAATGAGCAGTTCTTC,CSVRTGASYNEQFF
-,TRBD1,TRBJ2-2,TRBV10-2,TGCGCCAGCAGACAGGGGACAGGAACCCTAACCGGGGAGCTGTTTTTT,CASRQGTGTLTGELFF
few,TRBD2,TRBJ2-1,TRBV20-1,TGCAGTGCTAGGGGACCGGGACTAGCGGGAGATGAGCAGTTCTTC,CSARGPGLAGDEQFF
few,TRBD2,TRBJ2-2,TRBV29-1,TGCAGCGGCGGGGGAGAGAACACCGGGGAGCTGTTTTTT,CSGGGENTGELFF
-,-,TRBJ2-2,TRBV15,TGTGCCACCAGCCCTAAAACGAACACCGGGGAGCTGTTTTTT,CATSPKTNTGELFF
-,TRBD1,TRBJ2-3,TRBV6-1,TGTGCCAGCAGTCGTCTCGGACAGGGGGCTGGAGATACGCAGTATTTT,CASSRLGQGAGDTQYF
few,-,TRBJ2-7,TRBV6-6,TGTGCCAGCAGTTACCCCAGCGGCGAGCAGTACTTC,CASSYPSGEQYF
-,-,TRBJ2-5,TRBV10-3,TGTGCCATCAGTGAGTCGCAGAAGGAGACCCAGTACTTC,CAISESQKETQYF
-,TRBD2,TRBJ2-3,TRBV6-1,TGTGCCAGCAGTCGACTAGCGGGAGGGTCAGATACGCAGTATTTT,CASSRLAGGSDTQYF
few,TRBD1,TRBJ1-1,TRBV5-1,TGCGCCAGCAGCATAGGGACAGGGGGCGGCACTGAAGCTTTCTTT,CASSIGTGGGTEAFF
-,-,TRBJ1-1,TRBV6-1,TGTGCCAGCACTTATGCGAACACTGAAGCTTTCTTT,CASTYANTEAFF
-,-,TRBJ2-1,TRBV24-1,TGTGCCACCAGTGATTGGCCCCATGCCAATGAGCAGTTCTTC,CATSDWPHANEQFF
few,TRBD1,TRBJ2-3,TRBV5-4,TGTGCCAGCAGCTGGGGGACAGGGAGCACAGATACGCAGTATTTT,CASSWGTGSTDTQYF
few,-,TRBJ2-3,TRBV20-1,TGCAGTGCTAGTGCCCCCCCAGGGACGCAGTATTTT,CSASAPPGTQYF
-,TRBD2,TRBJ2-1,TRBV3-1,TGTGCCAGCAGCCCCTCCGGGACTAGCCCCTACAATGAGCAGTTCTTC,CASSPSGTSPYNEQFF
many,-,TRBJ2-2,TRBV27,TGTGCCAGCAGTTTTGAGGTGAACACCGGGGAGCTGTTTTTT,CASSFEVNTGELFF
-,TRBD2,TRBJ2-6,TRBV9,TGTGCCAGCAGCGCCAGGGAGGGAAGGGCCAACGTCCTGACTTTC,CASSAREGRANVLTF
many,TRBD2,TRBJ2-3,TRBV7-3,TGTGCCAGCAGCCCCTTCGGCGGGGGGCGCACAGATACGCAGTATTTT,CASSPFGGGRTDTQYF
few,TRBD2,TRBJ2-3,TRBV20-1,TGCAGTGCTAGTCGGGCGGGAGGGGGATACACAGATACGCAGTATTTT,CSASRAGGGYTDTQYF
many,-,TRBJ2-5,TRBV6-5,TGTGCCAGCAGTTACAGTGGTTTCGGAGGGACCCAGTACTTC,CASSYSGFGGTQYF
-,-,TRBJ2-1,TRBV7-9,TGTGCCAGCAGCTTAGTGGGGGGACCCTACTCCTACAATGAGCAGTTCTTC,CASSLVGGPYSYNEQFF